This is a list of T cell receptor beta chains from one sample in a study of OX40 agonist ivuxolimab in advanced cancers. Clones were sequenced by immunoSEQ multiplex PCR, and TCRdb holds only the in-frame ones, with some missing. The sample consists of tens of thousands of clones, around 93% of them appearing once. Sequences were derived from CD4+ or CD8+ T cells sorted from blood, sampled in a trial of the OX40 agonist ivuxolimab. These TCRs come from an adult with an advanced solid tumor such as melanoma, head and neck, liver or kidney cancer. Each CDR3 is given with its conserved first and last residue. A D gene is named only where the DNA matches it firmly.

j_call,v_call,d_call,cdr3_nt,cdr3_aa
TRBJ2-1,TRBV7-3,TRBD2,TGTGCCAGCAGCGAAGCTAGCGGGAGACGACAGTTCTTC,CASSEASGRRQFF
TRBJ2-1,TRBV28,-,TGTGCCAGCAGTTTACCCCAGGGGACTAAGGGGTCCAATGAGCAGTTCTTC,CASSLPQGTKGSNEQFF
TRBJ2-7,TRBV4-3,-,TGCGCCAGCAGCGGGACCTACGCCTCCTACGAGCAGTACTTC,CASSGTYASYEQYF
TRBJ1-2,TRBV7-9,-,TGTGCCAGCAGCCAGGGGAGCATTAGGGGCTACACCTTC,CASSQGSIRGYTF
TRBJ1-4,TRBV7-9,-,TGTGCCAGCAGTTCTGGTTGGACTAATGAAAAACTGTTTTTT,CASSSGWTNEKLFF
TRBJ2-5,TRBV5-6,-,TGTGCCAGCAGCTTGGCCTCTCCGCACTCCCAGTTGTCCCAGTACTTC,CASSLASPHSQLSQYF
TRBJ1-1,TRBV10-2,-,TGCGCCAGCACCCCTGAACCTAACACTGAAGCTTTCTTT,CASTPEPNTEAFF
TRBJ2-2,TRBV7-9,-,TGTGCCAGCAGCTTAGCTTCGGGAACCGGGGAGCTGTTTTTT,CASSLASGTGELFF
TRBJ2-5,TRBV28,TRBD2,TGTGCCAGCAGTTCTCCGCTTCTTCTACCTAGCGGGAAAAGAGAGACCCAGTACTTC,CASSSPLLLPSGKRETQYF
TRBJ1-2,TRBV15,-,TGTGCCACCAGCAGAGATTTAAGGGACAAGTATGGCTACACCTTC,CATSRDLRDKYGYTF
TRBJ2-2,TRBV28,-,TGTGCCAGCAGTTTACAGGGGGGCACCGGGGAGCTGTTTTTT,CASSLQGGTGELFF
TRBJ2-1,TRBV9,-,TGTGCCAGCAGCGTAGAGGACGACAACAATGAGCAGTTCTTC,CASSVEDDNNEQFF
TRBJ2-7,TRBV5-5,-,TGTGCCAGCAGTGTGGTATACAGACGATACGAGCAGTACTTC,CASSVVYRRYEQYF
TRBJ2-5,TRBV29-1,-,TGCAGCGGAGTCTTCTGGGGGGCCCAAGAGACCCAGTACTTC,CSGVFWGAQETQYF
TRBJ2-3,TRBV25-1,-,TGTGCCAGCATCCCTCGTGGGATCTGGGAGTATTTT,CASIPRGIWEYF
TRBJ2-2,TRBV6-1,-,TGTGCCAGCAAGGGGGGGTCCGGGGAGCTGTTTTTT,CASKGGSGELFF
TRBJ1-5,TRBV10-3,-,TGTGCCATCAGCGATAGTAGCAATCAGCCCCAGCATTTT,CAISDSSNQPQHF
TRBJ2-1,TRBV5-4,-,TGTGCCAGCAGCTTCCTCAAACTTACCCCAGTAGCGGAGCAGTTCTTC,CASSFLKLTPVAEQFF
TRBJ1-2,TRBV11-2,-,TGTGCCAGCAGCTTACAGTTAGACGATGGCTACACCTTC,CASSLQLDDGYTF
TRBJ1-3,TRBV6-5,-,TGTGCCAGCAGTTACGAGGCGACAGGCACTGGAAACACCATATATTTT,CASSYEATGTGNTIYF
TRBJ2-3,TRBV19,TRBD1,TGTGCCAGTAGATTGCAGGGGGACGCAGATACGCAGTATTTT,CASRLQGDADTQYF
TRBJ2-1,TRBV7-8,-,TGTGCCAGCATCCCGAGGGGCTACAATGAGCAGTTCTTC,CASIPRGYNEQFF